This TCR beta chain was obtained from a study of T cell responses to AZD1222 COVID-19 vaccine. TCRdb keeps only in-frame clones here, not all; method: immunoSEQ multiplex PCR. The sample contains 150,000 to 180,000 clones, about nine tenths of which appear only once. The CDR3 totals 15 residues. V was trimmed by 3 bases and J by 1 base, leaving 9 bases between them. The germline V gene encodes CDR1 SGHAT and CDR2 FQNNGV. Notes on this clone: Its antigen is not known.

Study results and caveats: At study baseline, merely over 5 AZD1222 recipients were seropositive. The study found vaccine-associated CD4 TCRs spanning spike, dominant at 160-218 and 743-854. When two AZD1222 doses had been given, Spike-specific TCR breadth and depth rose. The donors showed a predominance of white British ancestry and of females, with possible underestimation of clonal diversity.

The specimen comprised peripheral blood, sampled on day 0 of AZD1222 vaccination. The chain carries TRBV11-2 and TRBJ2-2; D is uncertain. The clonotype originates from an adult in good health. CDR3 residues: CASSFRWENTGELFF. CDR3 DNA sequence: TGTGCCAGCAGCTTTAGATGGGAGAACACCGGGGAGCTGTTTTTT.